The 17 T cell receptor beta chains given below trace back to one sample, sequenced in a study of post-analysis software for immune sequencing data. Study-wide findings and caveats: When patients were compared with controls, about five TRBV segments were more frequent, TRBV5-6, TRBV5-1 and TRBV20-1 among them.

Antigens of these TCRs are unknown. Unique-molecular-identifier-tagged TCR beta cDNA libraries were used. TCRdb reanalysed the PCR reads using MiXCR and keeps one entry per CDR3 protein. The sample has 650,000 to 900,000 distinct CDR3 sequences, just over 45% seen once. Sequencing used blood. These receptors came from a girl aged 5 to 17 with multiple sclerosis.

This chain connects TRBV4-2 to TRBJ1-2; D is undetermined. V was clipped by 0 bases and J by 2 bases, with 10 bases between them. CDR3 size: 15 residues. CDR1 and CDR2 from the germline V gene are LGHNA and YNFKEQ. The CDR3 DNA is TGTGCCAGCAGCCAAGATCTGAACGGCAACTATGGCTACACCTTC. It specifies CASSQDLNGNYGYTF.

The gene calls are TRBV4-1 and TRBJ2-3; D may be TRBD2 (6 bases). The CDR3 is 17 residues long. CDR1 MGHRA and CDR2 YSYEKL come from the germline V gene. The V gene lost 1 base and the J gene lost 1 base, with 15 bases spanning the gap. This CDR3 reads CASSQGYAGLGTDTQYF. Here the CDR3 DNA reads TGCGCCAGCAGCCAAGGGTATGCGGGGTTAGGCACAGATACGCAGTATTTT.

The chain couples TRBV11-3 to TRBJ2-3; tentative D call: TRBD2 (6 bases). CDR3 length: 13 residues. V was trimmed by 3 bases and J by 5 bases, leaving 9 bases between them. Germline CDR1 SGHNT, CDR2 YENEEA. CDR3 sequence reads: CASSLTSGDTQYF. Here the CDR3 DNA reads TGTGCCAGCAGCTTGACTAGTGGAGATACGCAGTATTTT.

The chain is built from TRBV5-1 and TRBJ1-2, with 10 bases lining up with TRBD1. This CDR3 is built from 18 residues. CDR1 is SGHRS, CDR2 YFSETQ, per germline. J was trimmed by 4 bases and V by 4 bases; bases with no gene match: 16. CDR3 amino acids: CASSPQSGTGVISYGYTF. DNA of the CDR3: TGCGCCAGCAGCCCTCAATCCGGGACAGGGGTAATCTCCTATGGCTACACCTTC.

The chain joins TRBV6-1 to TRBJ2-5, with TRBD2 identical over 8 bases. CDR3 length equals 14 residues. Germline CDR1 reads MNHNS; CDR2 reads SASEGT. V gave up 7 bases and J gave up 2 bases; unmatched junction bases: 6. The CDR3 reads CASTGGGWQETQYF. CDR3 bases: TGTGCCAGCACGGGCGGGGGGTGGCAAGAGACCCAGTACTTC.

This chain uses TRBV7-2 with TRBJ2-3; the D gene is possibly TRBD2 (5 bases). CDR1 and CDR2 from the germline V gene are SGHTA and FQGNSA. Trimming took off 2 bases at V and 4 bases at J, with 10 bases between the two ends. The CDR3 runs to 14 residues. The DNA of the CDR3 is TGTGCCAGCAGCTTACAAGGGAGCTCAGATACGCAGTATTTT. Protein: CASSLQGSSDTQYF.

Only a few counts were recorded for this clonotype. The CDR3 coding sequence is TGTGCCAGCAGCTTAGCGCTGGGCCAAGATCAGCCCCAGCATTTT. The encoded protein is CASSLALGQDQPQHF. J is TRBJ1-5 and V is TRBV7-2; D gene ambiguous. The CDR3 consists of 15 residues. Germline loops: CDR1 SGHTA, CDR2 FQGNSA. The ends were cut back, 0 bases at V and 5 bases at J, with 11 bases in the middle.

This clonotype was seen more than once but under ten times. A single base separates this from a much larger clone, so it may be a read error. This chain uses TRBV7-9 with TRBJ1-2; no firm D call. CDR3 length: 14 residues. The germline V gene encodes CDR1 SEHNR and CDR2 FQNEAQ (reference sequence). Between the trimmed V and J ends, which lost 5 bases and 5 bases, there was a span of 15 bases. CDR3 residues: CASSPEWQRYGYTF. CDR3 bases: TGTGCCAGCAGCCCCGAGTGGCAGCGTTATGGCTACACCTTC.

This clonotype is a singleton in its sample. J is TRBJ2-2 and V is TRBV7-8, with D tentatively TRBD1 or TRBD2 (5 bases each). CDR3 length: 16 residues. CDR1 is SGHVS and CDR2 is FQNEAQ in the germline V gene. Between the trimmed V and J ends, which lost 5 bases and 2 bases, there was a span of 15 bases. The CDR3 loop is CASSTSGTINTGELFF. The DNA of the CDR3 is TGTGCCAGCAGCACCTCCGGGACCATAAACACCGGGGAGCTGTTTTTT.

This chain joins TRBV7-2 and TRBJ2-7; D not certain. The V end lost 2 bases, the J end lost 1 base, and 12 bases lay between the germline ends. Germline V gene data show CDR1 as SGHTA and CDR2 as FQGNSA. The CDR3 spans 15 residues. The CDR3 sequence: CASSLSIGPSYEQYF. As DNA, the CDR3 is TGTGCCAGCAGCTTATCTATAGGGCCATCCTACGAGCAGTACTTC. Filled out from reference TRBV7-2 and TRBJ2-7, the complete variable domain reads GAGVSQSPSNKVTEKGKDVELRCDPISGHTALYWYRQSLGQGLEFLIYFQGNSAPDKSGLPSDRFSAERTGGSVSTLTIQRTQQEDSAVYLCASSLSIGPSYEQYFGPGTRLTVT.

This clonotype was recorded once. The V gene is TRBV12-3 or TRBV12-4, the J gene TRBJ1-1, with 7 bases fitting TRBD1. After removal of 3 bases from V and 1 base from J, the junction contained 8 bases not matched to a gene. CDR3 length equals 16 residues. The CDR3, as DNA: TGTGCCAGCAGTTTCTATCTGGGACAGCCGAACACTGAAGCTTTCTTT. Residues: CASSFYLGQPNTEAFF.

This chain joins TRBV27 and TRBJ2-3, with D unresolved. The V gene's germline CDR1 is MNHEY and CDR2 SMNVEV (reference sequence). Trimming shortened V by 8 bases and J by 3 bases, and 6 bases separated the two germline ends. The CDR3 runs to 11 residues. CDR3 sequence (DNA): TGTGCCAGCGGGAAAACAGATACGCAGTATTTT. It specifies CASGKTDTQYF.

This clonotype was detected a few times. The chain is built from TRBV4-3 and TRBJ2-1, with D uncertain. Deletions cut 2 bases from V and 1 base from J, with 12 bases between. The CDR3 runs 16 residues. The germline V gene has CDR1 LGHNA and CDR2 YSLEER. The CDR3 sequence is CASSQWWTQSYNEQFF. As DNA, the CDR3 is TGCGCCAGCAGCCAATGGTGGACGCAGTCCTACAATGAGCAGTTCTTC.

This chain uses TRBV29-1 with TRBJ2-1; tentative D call: TRBD1 (5 bases). Germline values: CDR1 SQVTM, CDR2 ANQGSEA. This CDR3 region has 13 residues. V was clipped by 4 bases and J by 2 bases, with 9 bases between them. Here the CDR3 reads CSVGGRAYNEQFF. CDR3 DNA sequence: TGCAGCGTTGGGGGCCGGGCCTACAATGAGCAGTTCTTC.

The V gene is TRBV4-2, the J gene TRBJ2-3, with TRBD2 matching over 7 bases. The CDR3 length is 18 residues. Germline values: CDR1 LGHNA, CDR2 YNFKEQ. With 1 base clipped from V and 2 bases from J, the junction kept 12 bases outside the gene matches. CDR3 in amino acids: CASSQVVPSGQLTDTQYF. The CDR3 DNA reads as TGTGCCAGCAGCCAAGTTGTGCCTAGCGGACAACTCACAGATACGCAGTATTTT.

The CDR3 is CASTPGTDTQYF. The DNA of the CDR3 is TGTGCCAGCACTCCGGGGACAGATACGCAGTATTTT. The chain couples TRBV7-9 to TRBJ2-3, with a tentative D call TRBD2 (5 bases). The V gene lost 7 bases and the J gene lost 3 bases, with 8 bases spanning the gap. CDR3 size: 12 residues. Germline V lookup: CDR1 SEHNR, CDR2 FQNEAQ (reference sequence).

This clonotype was detected only a few times. The chain carries TRBV7-9 and TRBJ2-7; maybe TRBD2 (6 bases). V gave up 5 bases and J gave up 5 bases, with 16 bases separating them. The CDR3 extends over 14 amino acids. Germline values: CDR1 SEHNR, CDR2 FQNEAQ (reference sequence). Here the CDR3 DNA reads TGTGCCAGCAGCCGCGGGGATCCGCTAGACGAGCAGTACTTC. This gives the protein CASSRGDPLDEQYF.